This TCR beta chain originates from a study of T cell responses to AZD1222 COVID-19 vaccine. Whole-study findings and limits: Spike-specific TCR breadth and depth were elevated following two AZD1222 doses.

The protocol was immunoSEQ multiplex PCR, while the TCRdb copy is restricted to in-frame clones and leaves out a portion. The sample has about 130,000 clones, roughly 93% seen once; the top ten hold 3.1%. The sample holds one count of this clone. Its specificity is unknown. There are 16 residues in the CDR3. Germline V lookup: CDR1 MNHEY, CDR2 SVGAGI. V lost 4 bases, J lost 7 bases, and 14 bases stayed unmatched. The genes are TRBV6-5 and TRBJ1-2; 8 bases are shared with TRBD1. The TCR was taken from an adult in good health. The sequenced sample was peripheral blood, obtained on day 0 of AZD1222 vaccination. The CDR3 loop reads CASSSGPTGVRFGYTF. The DNA of the CDR3 is TGTGCCAGCAGTTCCGGCCCGACAGGGGTTCGGTTTGGCTACACCTTC.